A single sample is the source of the 32 T cell receptor delta chains below, sequenced in a study of gamma-delta chains in newborns, infants, children (dated by TCRdb to between 2019 and 2020). Sequencing was performed on an Illumina MiSeq. Identical DNA sequences were merged into single rows after TCRdb reprocessed the public reads with CATT. The sample table holds roughly 7,100 delta-chain clones, of which 0.5% to 0.8% were seen once. The ten largest clones take up about 16% of the sample. Source material: blood. These TCRs come from a child who was a newborn, infant or young child, either healthy, febrile or measles-vaccinated (not recorded which).

The table lists this clone with many counts. The chain couples TRDV2 to TRDJ3; the match to TRDD3 covers 8 bases. Looked up from germline, CDR1 is GEAIGNYY and CDR2 is EKD. With V trimmed by 3 bases and J by 1 base, 7 bases remained unmatched. The CDR3 is 18 amino acids. The CDR3 DNA sequence: TGTGCCTGTGACCTACTGGGGGGTACTTCCTGGGACACCCGACAGATGTTTTTC. Encoded protein: CACDLLGGTSWDTRQMFF.

About this clone itself: This likely stems from a read error, as it lies one base from a far larger clone. This specimen includes other DNA sequences encoding the same CDR3. This chain joins TRDV2 and TRDJ3, with TRDD3 matching over 9 bases. This CDR3 region has 18 residues. Germline V CDR1 and CDR2: GEAIGNYY, EKD. The CDR3: CACDKVLGDSWDTRQMFF. CDR3 nucleotide sequence: TGTGCCTGCGACAAAGTACTGGGGGACTCCTGGGACACCCGACAGATGTTTTTC.

Concerning this clone: The mismatch at residue 16 between this DNA's translation and the TCRdb protein of a much larger clone likely reflects a read error; the protein shown is translated from the DNA. This sequence joins TRDV2 and TRDJ3; 7 bases are shared with TRDD3. Per the germline V gene, CDR1 is GEAIGNYY and CDR2 is EKD. The CDR3 loop spans 18 amino acids. The DNA for the CDR3 is TGTGCCTGTGACACTGGGGGACCTCACTCCTGGGACACCCGACAGACGTTTTTC. Translating gives CACDTGGPHSWDTRQTFF.

By frequency in the sample, this clone is medium-sized. Other nucleotide sequences from this sample produce the same CDR3. J is TRDJ3 and V is TRDV2, with 11 bases fitting TRDD3. Trimming at V came to 2 bases and at J to 3 bases, leaving 2 bases not matched to a gene. The CDR3 is 17 residues long. In germline, CDR1 is GEAIGNYY, CDR2 EKD. CDR3 in amino acids: CACDILGDNWDTRQMFF. The CDR3 DNA follows: TGTGCCTGTGACATACTGGGGGATAACTGGGACACCCGACAGATGTTTTTC.

This clone was seen only a few times. With a far larger clone one base away, a read error is the likely cause. The same CDR3 also results from other DNA sequences found in this sample. CDR3 sequence (DNA): TGTGCCTGTGATCTACTGGGGGATATTTCCTGGGACACTCGACAGATGTTTTTC. Amino acid sequence: CACDLLGDISWDTRQMFF. V and J are TRDV2 and TRDJ3; the match to TRDD3 covers 11 bases. Germline lookup yields CDR1 GEAIGNYY and CDR2 EKD. The CDR3 has 18 residues.

About this clone: Since a far larger clone is one base different, this is likely a read error. The identical CDR3 is also encoded by other nucleotide sequences in the sample. The gene calls are TRDV2 and TRDJ3; TRDD3 agrees at 7 bases. The CDR3 is 19 amino acids. Looked up from germline, CDR1 is GEAIGNYY and CDR2 is EKD. For the CDR3, the DNA is TGTGCCTGTGACACTGGGGGAATCCTCAGCTCCTGGGACACCAGACAGATGTTTTTC. Translated: CACDTGGILSSWDTRQMFF.

Concerning this clone: The translation of this DNA and the TCRdb protein of a much larger clone differ at residue 9, probably owing to a read error; the protein shown here is translated from the DNA. The chain carries TRDV2 and TRDJ3; D remains unclear. V gave up 2 bases and J gave up 5 bases, with 12 bases separating them. The CDR3 covers 16 residues. Germline V gene sequence: CDR1 GEAIGNYY, CDR2 EKD. CDR3 nucleotide sequence: TGTGCCTGTGACAAAGTGGTTTCCCGGGACACCCGACAGATGTTTTTC. Amino acids: CACDKVVSRDTRQMFF.

This clone was counted between two and nine times. TCRdb has a much larger clone's protein, which differs at residue 16 from the translation of this DNA, likely because of a read error; what is shown is the protein translated from the DNA. The V and J genes are TRDV2 and TRDJ3; 12 bases line up with TRDD3. The CDR3 is 21 amino acids. The germline CDR1 and CDR2 sequences are GEAIGNYY and EKD. This chain's CDR3 is CACDTVLGDTPRSWDARQMFF. The CDR3 nucleotides are TGTGCCTGTGACACCGTACTGGGGGATACCCCCCGCTCCTGGGACGCCCGACAGATGTTTTTC.

In its sample, this clone was seen a few times. This may stem from a read error, because a much larger clone lies one nucleotide away. The same CDR3 arises from other DNA sequences in this sample as well. The V call is TRDV2, the J call TRDJ3; 9 nucleotides align to TRDD3. The length of the CDR3 is 18 residues. CDR1 and CDR2 (germline): GEAIGNYY, EKD. The CDR3 DNA follows: TGTGCCTGTGACACTAACTGGGGGAGCTCCTGGGACACCCGACAGATGTTCTTC. Its protein product is CACDTNWGSSWDTRQMFF.

This clone was seen more than once but under ten times. TCRdb's protein, taken from a much larger clone, differs from this DNA's translation at residue 16, likely owing to a read error; the protein displayed comes from the DNA. J is TRDJ3 and V is TRDV2; the match to TRDD3 covers 12 bases. Germline CDR1 reads GEAIGNYY; CDR2 reads EKD. The CDR3 is 18 amino acids. CDR3 sequence reads: CACDKILGDTWDTRQKFF. In DNA, the CDR3 is TGTGCCTGTGACAAAATACTGGGGGATACCTGGGACACCCGACAGAAGTTTTTC.

The sample holds a few counts of this clone. This DNA translates differently at residue 6 from the TCRdb protein, which is that of a much larger clone; a read error is likely, and the protein shown is the DNA's own translation. The chain couples TRDV2 to TRDJ3; unclear D gene. The V and J ends lost 3 bases and 1 base respectively, with 9 bases between them. Looked up from germline, CDR1 is GEAIGNYY and CDR2 is EKD. The CDR3 length is 16 residues. The CDR3 sequence is CACDAMGSWDTRQMFF. The CDR3 DNA reads as TGTGCCTGTGACGCAATGGGATCCTGGGACACCCGACAGATGTTTTTC.

As concerns this clone: TCRdb lists the protein of a much larger clone for this DNA, which differs at residue 8, so this is likely a read error; the protein given here is translated from the DNA itself. The chain joins TRDV2 to TRDJ3; D is perhaps TRDD3 (5 bases). The CDR3 consists of 18 residues. V was trimmed by 3 bases and J by 0 bases, leaving 14 bases between them. Germline V lookup: CDR1 GEAIGNYY, CDR2 EKD. The CDR3, as DNA: TGTGCCTGTGACCCCATACGGAGAAGCTCCTGGGACACCCGACAGATGTTTTTC. Its translation: CACDPIRRSSWDTRQMFF.

With regard to this clone: An end of the junction does not agree with germline; a read error may underlie this. The sample contains more than one DNA sequence encoding this CDR3. This chain links TRDV2 with TRDJ1; perhaps TRDD3 as D (5 bases). Germline V lookup: CDR1 GEAIGNYY, CDR2 EKD. The CDR3 is 13 amino acids. The CDR3, as DNA: TGTGCCTGTGACACAGGGGACACCGACAAACTCATCTTT. As protein: CACDTGDTDKLIF.

Comment on this clone: This sequence may be a read error, since a much larger clone differs from it by one base. This chain joins TRDV2 and TRDJ2, with TRDD3 matching 10 bases. CDR1 and CDR2 (germline): GEAIGNYY, EKD. CDR3 length: 15 residues. Written as DNA, the CDR3 is TGTGCCCGTGACAAATTACTGGGGGATACAGCACAACTCTTCTTT. Protein: CARDKLLGDTAQLFF.

The table lists this clone with a few counts. TCRdb pairs this DNA with a much larger clone's protein that differs at residue 12, likely a read error; the protein shown was translated from the DNA. The chain recombines TRDV2 with TRDJ2; 10 nucleotides agree with TRDD3. CDR3 length equals 20 residues. Per the germline V gene, CDR1 is GEAIGNYY and CDR2 is EKD. Trimming took 0 bases from V and 2 from J; bases not matched to a gene: 14. DNA for the CDR3: TGTGCCTGTGACACCCTATTCCTACTGGGGGATGCGGACTTGACAGCACAACTCTTCTTT. It specifies CACDTLFLLGDADLTAQLFF.

This clone has only a few counts. J is TRDJ3 and V is TRDV2; 11 bases match TRDD3. The CDR3 sequence is 19 residues long. The junction had 9 bases not matched to a gene; V was cut back by 3 bases and J by 3 bases. Germline assignment: CDR1 GEAIGNYY and CDR2 EKD. The CDR3 region is CACDPLLGDRGWDTRQMFF. CDR3 coding DNA: TGTGCCTGTGACCCCCTACTGGGGGATAGAGGCTGGGACACCCGACAGATGTTTTTC.

This clone was seen a handful of times. A far larger clone is just one base off, so this is likely a read error. Other nucleotide sequences in the sample specify the same CDR3. The V gene is TRDV2, the J gene TRDJ3, with 7 bases fitting TRDD3. Germline V gene data show CDR1 as GEAIGNYY and CDR2 as EKD. The CDR3 runs 18 residues. The CDR3 region is CACDTWGPSSWDTRQMFF. Written as DNA, the CDR3 is TGTGCCTGCGACACCTGGGGGCCCAGCTCCTGGGACACCCGACAGATGTTTTTC.

Points on this clone: The translation of this DNA and the TCRdb protein of a much larger clone differ at residue 6, probably owing to a read error; the protein shown here is translated from the DNA. The rearrangement joins TRDV2 to TRDJ3, with TRDD3 matching 9 bases. Germline V lookup: CDR1 GEAIGNYY, CDR2 EKD. V lost 3 bases and J lost 0; bases outside the gene matches: 5. CDR3 size: 18 residues. This CDR3 is CACDYVGIRSWDTRQMFF. The CDR3 nucleotides read TGTGCCTGTGACTATGTGGGGATACGCTCCTGGGACACCCGACAGATGTTTTTC.

The genes are TRDV2 and TRDJ1; the match to TRDD3 covers 8 bases. This CDR3 is 13 amino acids long. Germline-derived CDR1 and CDR2 are GEAIGNYY and EKD. V shed 1 base, J shed 6 bases, and the junction held 3 bases outside the gene matches. This chain's CDR3 is CACDTGIQNKLIF. CDR3 in DNA: TGTGCCTGTGACACGGGGATACAAAATAAACTCATCTTT.

The table lists this clone with a few counts. TCRdb pairs this DNA with a much larger clone's protein that differs at residue 9, likely a read error; the protein shown was translated from the DNA. The chain joins TRDV2 to TRDJ3, with TRDD3 identical over 10 bases. V lost 2 bases and J lost 5; bases outside the gene matches: 2. The CDR3 runs 16 residues. In germline, CDR1 is GEAIGNYY, CDR2 EKD. The CDR3 sequence is CACDILGDGDTRQMFF. CDR3 DNA: TGTGCCTGTGACATACTGGGGGATGGGGACACCCGACAGATGTTTTTC.

This clone came up a few times. TCRdb's protein, taken from a much larger clone, differs from this DNA's translation at residue 10, likely owing to a read error; the protein displayed comes from the DNA. The chain has TRDV2 and TRDJ3; 10 bases map to TRDD3. Looked up from germline, CDR1 is GEAIGNYY and CDR2 is EKD. J gave up 2 bases and V 2 bases, and 5 bases lay outside the gene matches. The CDR3 extends over 18 amino acids. The CDR3, as DNA: TGTGCCTGTGACAAAATACTGGGGGATCCCTGGGACACCCGACAGATGTTTTTC. Translation gives CACDKILGDPWDTRQMFF.

A few counts support this clone. TCRdb's listed protein matches a much larger clone and diverges from this DNA's translation at residue 4, likely through a read error; the protein shown comes from the DNA. J is TRDJ2 and V is TRDV2; the match to TRDD3 covers 13 bases. In germline, CDR1 is GEAIGNYY, CDR2 EKD. The ends lost 5 bases at V and 7 bases at J; junction bases unmatched: 9. The CDR3 totals 16 residues. CDR3 coding DNA: TGTGCCTGTGGCTCCCTACTGGGGGATACGCTAGCACAACTCTTCTTT. It specifies CACGSLLGDTLAQLFF.

The gene calls are TRDV2 and TRDJ3; 13 bases line up with TRDD3. From germline, CDR1 is GEAIGNYY and CDR2 EKD. This CDR3 is built from 21 residues. The V segment lost 2 bases and the J segment 0 bases; nucleotides outside the gene matches: 9. The CDR3 coding sequence is TGTGCCTGTGACAGCGTACTGGGGGATACGAGGGGCTCCTGGGACACCCGACAGATGTTTTTC. Its protein is CACDSVLGDTRGSWDTRQMFF.

In the case of this clone: A much larger clone lies one base from this, so it may be a read error. The rearrangement links TRDV2 to TRDJ3; 10 bases line up with TRDD3. Germline V CDR1 and CDR2: GEAIGNYY, EKD. CDR3 size: 17 residues. CDR3: CACDTTGGSWGTRQMFF. CDR3 DNA sequence: TGTGCCTGTGACACTACTGGGGGATCCTGGGGCACCCGACAGATGTTTTTC.

About this clone: This could be a read error, since a much larger clone is one nucleotide away. V usage is TRDV2 and J usage is TRDJ1, with 13 bases that match TRDD3. The CDR3 loop spans 17 amino acids. Unmatched junction bases numbered 11, after V lost 5 bases and J lost 3 bases. Germline V gene lookup returns CDR1 GEAIGNYY and CDR2 EKD. In DNA, the CDR3 is TGTGCCTGTGGCAAGGTTTACTGGGGGATACGCGCCGATAAACTCATCTTT. Protein product: CACGKVYWGIRADKLIF.

This clone has more than one count but fewer than ten. This likely stems from a read error, as it lies one base from a far larger clone. V usage is TRDV2 and J usage is TRDJ3, with TRDD3 matching 9 bases. This CDR3 spans 20 amino acids. Germline V gives CDR1 GEAIGNYY, CDR2 EKD. The CDR3 coding sequence is TGTGCCTGTGGCACCGTGACTGGGGGACCCAGCTCCTGGGACACCCGACAGATGTTTTTC. It specifies CACGTVTGGPSSWDTRQMFF.

Only a few counts were recorded for this clone. Possible read error: a much larger clone is one base away. The gene calls are TRDV2 and TRDJ3; the match to TRDD3 covers 9 bases. With 3 bases clipped from V and 4 bases from J, the junction kept 12 bases outside the gene matches. This CDR3 contains 19 residues. CDR1 is GEAIGNYY and CDR2 is EKD in the germline V gene. The CDR3 bases are TGTGCCTGTGACTCCCCCGGTCCGGGGGATACATGGGACACCCGACAGATGTTTTTC. It codes for CACDSPGPGDTWDTRQMFF.

This clone was counted only a few times. TCRdb lists the protein of a much larger clone for this DNA, which differs at residue 10, so this is likely a read error; the protein given here is translated from the DNA itself. This sample includes further DNA sequences coding for the same CDR3. The gene calls are TRDV2 and TRDJ3; 9 bases line up with TRDD3. The J segment lost 4 bases and the V segment lost 0 bases, leaving 6 bases of the junction unmatched. The CDR3 length is 18 residues. From germline, CDR1 is GEAIGNYY and CDR2 EKD. The CDR3 DNA sequence: TGTGCCTGTGACACCGTCTCTGGGGGATGTTGGGACACCCGACAGATGTTTTTC. Translating it yields CACDTVSGGCWDTRQMFF.

A remark on this clone: The mismatch at residue 6 between this DNA's translation and the TCRdb protein of a much larger clone likely reflects a read error; the protein shown is translated from the DNA. This chain links TRDV2 with TRDJ3; 8 positions match TRDD3. Germline V gene sequence: CDR1 GEAIGNYY, CDR2 EKD. V lost 0 bases, J lost 0 bases, and 3 bases stayed unmatched. The CDR3 is made up of 18 amino acids. The CDR3 is CACDTEGYGSWDTRQMFF. CDR3 bases: TGTGCCTGTGACACCGAGGGATACGGCTCCTGGGACACCCGACAGATGTTTTTC.

This clone counts as large. J is TRDJ3 and V is TRDV2; 9 nucleotides match TRDD3. CDR3 length: 18 residues. The V segment lost 0 bases and the J segment 1 base; nucleotides outside the gene matches: 3. Germline lookup yields CDR1 GEAIGNYY and CDR2 EKD. CDR3 DNA sequence: TGTGCCTGTGACACCGGGCTGGGGGATTCCTGGGACACCCGACAGATGTTTTTC. It translates to CACDTGLGDSWDTRQMFF.

With regard to this clone: Translating this DNA gives a protein that differs at residue 12 from the TCRdb one, which belongs to a much larger clone; a read error is likely, and the protein shown is this translation. V gene TRAV29/DV5 combines with J gene TRDJ3; 11 nucleotides agree with TRDD3. The CDR3 is made up of 18 amino acids. Germline CDR1 reads NSMFDY; CDR2 reads ISSIKDK. The chain's CDR3 is CAASDGGYASWGTRQMFF. As DNA, the CDR3 is TGTGCAGCAAGTGATGGGGGATACGCCTCCTGGGGCACCCGACAGATGTTTTTC.

On this clone itself: Other DNA sequences within the sample encode an identical CDR3. This chain connects TRDV2 to TRDJ2; D perhaps matches TRDD3 (6 bases). The CDR3 sequence is 17 residues long. The germline gives CDR1 GEAIGNYY, CDR2 EKD. Trimming removed 3 bases from V and 8 bases from J, with 24 bases in between. The DNA for the CDR3 is TGTGCCTGTGACCCTGTACTGGGTGGGCACCAGACCGCACAACTCTTCTTT. It is translated as CACDPVLGGHQTAQLFF.